A selection of T cell receptor beta chains follows, all from one sample in a study of tumor and adjacent non-tumor tissue in lung cancer. TCRdb itself ran the multiplex PCR reads through MiXCR, one entry per CDR3 protein. The repertoire holds more than 75,000 distinct CDR3 sequences, with 80% to 85% as singletons. Sequenced sample: lung tumor tissue. The receptors come from a woman aged 50 to 60 with non-small cell lung cancer. The CDR3 runs from the conserved cysteine through the conserved F or W. The D gene is left open where the match is weak. The size entry is marked missing in some rows and otherwise reads once, few, many or a size class.

. | TRBJ2-3 | TRBD2 | TRBV5-6 | TGTGCCAGCAACTTCCGACTAGCGGGAGGAGATACGCGGTATTTT | CASNFRLAGGDTRYF
. | TRBJ2-1 | . | TRBV11-1 | TGTGCCAGCAGCTTATCTCCCTTGGATGAGCAGTTCTTC | CASSLSPLDEQFF
. | TRBJ1-6 | . | TRBV11-2 | TGTGCCGGCAGCCCAAGACAGGATCATTATTCACCCCTCCACTTT | CAGSPRQDHYSPLHF
. | TRBJ2-5 | . | TRBV29-1 | TGCAGCGTTGAGGGGATAGTAGAAAAGACCCAGTACTTC | CSVEGIVEKTQYF
. | TRBJ2-3 | . | TRBV11-2 | TGTGCCAGCAGCTTAAGACGGGTCACAGATACGCAGTATTTT | CASSLRRVTDTQYF
. | TRBJ1-5 | TRBD1 | TRBV6-2/TRBV6-3 | TGTGCCAGTAGCGGGACAGAGAATCAGCCCAAGCATTTT | CASSGTENQPKHF
. | TRBJ2-5 | . | TRBV6-2/TRBV6-3 | TGTGCTGGCAGAGTAGCCCGGGCGACCCAGTACTTC | CAGRVARATQYF
. | TRBJ2-3 | . | TRBV29-1 | TGCAGCGTTGAACATGGTGGTGATACGCAGTATTTT | CSVEHGGDTQYF
. | TRBJ2-7 | . | TRBV6-5 | TGTGCCGGCAGAGCCCAGGACAGTGCCTACGAGCAGTACTTC | CAGRAQDSAYEQYF
. | TRBJ2-7 | . | TRBV5-1 | TGCGCCAGCAGCACGACAGGTGGATCCTACGAGCGGTACTTC | CASSTTGGSYERYF
once | TRBJ2-3 | . | TRBV11-2 | TGTGCCAGCAGCTTAGATAAGGGGCTAGCCTCCACGGATACACGGTATTTT | CASSLDKGLASTDTRYF
many | TRBJ2-2 | TRBD2 | TRBV20-1 | TGCAGTGCGGCTGGACTAGCGGGAGGGCCCAGCACCGGGGAGCTGTTTTTT | CSAAGLAGGPSTGELFF
. | TRBJ2-6 | . | TRBV6-6 | TGTGCCAGCAGTTACGCAGGCGGACCCTATGGGGCCAACGTCCTGACATTC | CASSYAGGPYGANVLTF
few | TRBJ2-7 | TRBD1 | TRBV15 | TGTGCCACCGGCAAAGACAGGGTTGGCGAGCAGTACTTC | CATGKDRVGEQYF
medium-sized | TRBJ2-3 | TRBD2 | TRBV20-1 | TGCAGTGCTTCGACTAGCGGGATGTTGGAAGATACGCAGTATTTT | CSASTSGMLEDTQYF
. | TRBJ2-3 | . | TRBV11-1 | TGTGCCAGTAGCTTAAGTCCCCCCCCAGCAGAAACGCAGTATTTT | CASSLSPPPAETQYF
. | TRBJ2-3 | . | TRBV20-1 | TGCAGTGCTGGAGATCGGAGGGGGCTCATGGTCACAGTTACGCAGTATTTT | CSAGDRRGLMVTVTQYF
few | TRBJ1-1 | . | TRBV4-1 | TGCGCCAGCAGCCAAGATCTCCACAGGGTCGACACTGAAACTTTCTTT | CASSQDLHRVDTETFF
. | TRBJ2-7 | . | TRBV11-2 | TGTAACAGCAGCCCCTTAGCGGCCCCCTACGAGCAGTACTTC | CNSSPLAAPYEQYF
. | TRBJ2-1 | . | TRBV4-3 | TGCGCCAGCAACCAAGATGCGGCTAGCAGGGTCTCCCACAATGAGCAGTTTTTC | CASNQDAASRVSHNEQFF
. | TRBJ1-2 | TRBD1 | TRBV29-1 | TGCAACGCCCACGGACAGGGGCTTGGCTACACCTTC | CNAHGQGLGYTF
. | TRBJ2-7 | . | TRBV29-1 | TGCAGCGTTACCATAAGGGAAAAAACCTACGAGCAGTACTTC | CSVTIREKTYEQYF
. | TRBJ1-2 | . | TRBV10-3 | TGTTCCATCAGTGAGATTAACCATGGCTACATCTTC | CSISEINHGYIF
once | TRBJ2-7 | TRBD2 | TRBV6-5 | TGTGCCAGCAGTTCCGCTATCGGAACTAGCGGGAGTCGTTTGCAGTACTTC | CASSSAIGTSGSRLQYF
. | TRBJ2-7 | . | TRBV11-2 | TGTGCCAGCAGGCTAAGAGGACAAGCGGTCCCGGACGTGCAGTACTTC | CASRLRGQAVPDVQYF
. | TRBJ2-1 | TRBD2 | TRBV5-6 | TGTGTCAGTGGTCCGAGCGGGAGGAGGTACAATGAGCAGTTCTTC | CVSGPSGRRYNEQFF
. | TRBJ2-5 | . | TRBV29-1 | TGCAGCGTTGAACAACAGCACCAAGAGAGCCAGTATTTC | CSVEQQHQESQYF
. | TRBJ2-3 | TRBD2 | TRBV7-6 | TGTGCCAGCAGCCCTAGCGGGAGGGGCACAGATACGCAGTATTTT | CASSPSGRGTDTQYF
. | TRBJ2-7 | . | TRBV6-1 | TGTGCCAGCAGTTACCGGGATCGAATCTACGATCAGTACTTT | CASSYRDRIYDQYF
once | TRBJ2-7 | TRBD2 | TRBV6-6 | TGTGCAAGCAGATCGGGACTAGCGTCCTACGAGCACTACTTC | CASRSGLASYEHYF
. | TRBJ1-1 | . | TRBV28 | TGTCCCAGCAGTTTATTCGATAGGGTCACTGAAGCTTTCTTT | CPSSLFDRVTEAFF
. | TRBJ2-7 | TRBD2 | TRBV11-2 | TGTGCCAGTAGGCTAGGAGGACTAGCGGTCTCGAACGAGCAGTACTTC | CASRLGGLAVSNEQYF
. | TRBJ1-3 | . | TRBV29-1 | TGCCGCGTTGACTCGGCCAGCGACTCTGGAAACACCATATATTTT | CRVDSASDSGNTIYF
. | TRBJ2-7 | . | TRBV4-3 | TGCGCCAGGAGCTATTCGACAGGAACCTACGAACAGTACTTC | CARSYSTGTYEQYF
. | TRBJ2-7 | . | TRBV29-1 | TGCACCGTACGGGGGAGAGGAGATTCCTACGAGCACTACTTC | CTVRGRGDSYEHYF
. | TRBJ2-3 | TRBD2 | TRBV11-2 | TGTGCCAGCAGCTTGGACCCGGGTCTAGCGGGAGCAGGTACGCAATATTTT | CASSLDPGLAGAGTQYF
. | TRBJ2-7 | . | TRBV5-4 | TGTGCCAGCAGCATGGCCATTAGCGGACCCTACGAGCAGTACTTC | CASSMAISGPYEQYF
. | TRBJ2-1 | TRBD2 | TRBV20-1 | TGCAGTGCTAGAGATGGGGTTAGCGGGAGTCTTCAGGCTGAGCAGTTCTTC | CSARDGVSGSLQAEQFF
once | TRBJ1-5 | TRBD1 | TRBV28 | TGTGCCAGCAGACTGGGACAGCATGGCAATCAGCCCCAGCTTTTT | CASRLGQHGNQPQLF
. | TRBJ2-5 | . | TRBV20-1 | TGCAGTGCTAGAGAAAATCAGGGGATAATGGAGACCCAGTATTTC | CSARENQGIMETQYF
few | TRBJ1-2 | . | TRBV12-3/TRBV12-4 | TGTGCTAGCAGTTTACGACAGAAAAATATTGGCTACACCTTC | CASSLRQKNIGYTF
. | TRBJ2-1 | . | TRBV6-2/TRBV6-3 | TGTGCCAGCAGTCCCTTCGATAGTCCTTTTTGGAGTGAGCAGTTCTTC | CASSPFDSPFWSEQFF
many | TRBJ2-1 | TRBD1 | TRBV5-8 | TGTGCCAGCAGCTTGTGGACAGGGGGCTTGGATGAGCAGTTCTTC | CASSLWTGGLDEQFF
. | TRBJ2-7 | TRBD1 | TRBV4-3 | TGCGCCAGGAGCCAAACGGACAGGATCTACGAGCAGTACTTC | CARSQTDRIYEQYF
. | TRBJ2-7 | . | TRBV20-1 | TGCAGTGCTAGAGGCGGGACGGGGTGGACCTACGAGCGGTACTTC | CSARGGTGWTYERYF